This TCR beta chain was recorded in a study of siplizumab effects on memory and regulatory T cells. Looking at the study overall: At 0.75 to 1 ug/mL of siplizumab or without drug, mixed lymphocyte reactions were set up in pairs. Whole-study findings and limits: The authors could not assign a naive or memory phenotype to roughly 75-95% of proliferating CD4+ or CD8+ clones. A significant reduction in alloreactive sequences traceable to unstimulated CD4+ memory cells was produced by siplizumab.

On this clone: Its antigen is not known. Only one base separates this from a far larger clonotype, so it likely reflects a read error. This specimen includes other DNA sequences encoding the same CDR3.

In each sample, 10^5 or so TCR templates were assayed. Generated by immunoSEQ multiplex PCR, the TCRdb table keeps only in-frame clones and is missing some. The sample records some 14,000 clones, 40% to 55% being singletons. Mixed lymphocyte reaction cells were cocultured at 37°C for about six days. Germline CDR1 is SGHRS and CDR2 is YFSETQ. CDR3 length: 16 residues. The junction had 9 bases not matched to a gene; V was cut back by 1 base and J by 2 bases. The chain carries TRBV5-1 and TRBJ2-7, with TRBD2 identical over 7 bases. The receptor was isolated from a human donor in good health; the cells came from an allogeneic mixed lymphocyte reaction. Some clones in this sample may be carry-over from other donors' samples. Sequenced sample: CFSE-low (dividing) CD4+ T cells sorted from an allogeneic mixed lymphocyte reaction. The CDR3, as DNA: TGCGCCAGCAGCTTGTTTCGCCTAGCGGAGCCCTACGAGCAGTACTTC. Its protein is CASSLFRLAEPYEQYF.